This entry describes one TCR beta chain. The antigen remains unidentified. The record originates from a study of shared clonotypes between healthy human individuals. Study observations and caveats: Four donors shared 5% to 5.5% of their naive CD4 clonotypes.

Authors' data handling: Sequence data from immunoSEQ were junction-only and lacked quality scores; consequently, filtering differed. The assay was immunoSEQ multiplex PCR, and TCRdb's table has in-frame clones only and misses some. V and J calls and clone size are given by that table; D and trimming were obtained from the DNA. The sample lists hundreds of thousands of clones, around 96% seen once, with approximately 0.062% in the top ten. Trimming stripped 5 bases from V and 4 bases from J, with 14 bases between. Germline V CDR1 and CDR2: LNHNV, YYDKDF (reference sequence). This CDR3 comprises 15 residues.

The sample taken for sequencing was naive CD4+ T cells sorted from blood. Subset given: CD45RA+ positively selected. The clonotype was recovered from a woman aged 30 to 39 in good health. The chain combines TRBV15 with TRBJ2-2; D call uncertain. The CDR3 DNA follows: TGTGCCACCAGCCTAGAAAGGTTCCCCACCGGGGAGCTGTTTTTT. This encodes CATSLERFPTGELFF.